The T cell receptor beta chain described here comes from a study of blood T cell repertoires in COVID-19. Study information: PBMCs, B-cell-depleted T cells, or T cells were the source of the cDNA or gDNA that made up the material.

Authors' data handling: For nucleated cells, counts were estimated from reference gene primer amplification. The data were produced by immunoSEQ multiplex PCR, yet TCRdb's version contains in-frame clones alone and is incomplete. V, J and clone size were drawn from that table, and D and trimming were deduced from the DNA. The data show about 160,000 clones, with approximately 84% seen just once and roughly 2.2% held by the top ten. Sequencing was carried out using peripheral blood. The receptor's source is a man aged 70-80 years with acute or convalescent COVID-19.

In DNA form, the CDR3 reads TGTGCCAGCAGCTTAGGGTCAGGGGATGGCTACACCTTC. As protein: CASSLGSGDGYTF. The genes are TRBV7-9 and TRBJ1-2, with D perhaps TRBD1 (6 bases). V lost 1 base to trimming and J lost 6 bases, with 9 bases between them. Germline-derived CDR1 and CDR2 are SEHNR and FQNEAQ (reference sequence). The CDR3 has 13 residues.